This TCR beta chain was retrieved from a study of blood T cell repertoires in COVID-19. TCRdb's table, derived via immunoSEQ multiplex PCR, lists solely in-frame clones and lacks some. The data show roughly 25,000 clones, 90% seen once. This TCR derives from a man in his 70s with acute or convalescent COVID-19. The sample was peripheral blood.

This CDR3 reads CASSLSLYNEQFF. Written as DNA, the CDR3 is TGTGCCAGCAGTTTATCTCTGTACAATGAGCAGTTCTTC. The rearrangement joins TRBV27 to TRBJ2-1; D ambiguous. The length of the CDR3 is 13 residues. Germline lookup yields CDR1 MNHEY and CDR2 SMNVEV (reference sequence). The germline V and J ends were trimmed by 0 bases and 4 bases, with 4 bases remaining between them.